Each of the 25 T cell receptor beta chains below was sequenced from the same sample in a study of cytomegalovirus exposure and HLA in healthy donors. With 60 Vbeta and 13 Jbeta primers, the PCR was carried out. The method was immunoSEQ multiplex PCR; TCRdb's version includes in-frame clones alone and lacks a portion of them. Of approximately 250,000 clones listed, 70% to 90% are singletons. The sample was PBMCs. The receptors here all came from a girl under 10 years old in good health and CMV-seronegative.

J is TRBJ1-5 and V is TRBV7-9; 7 bases align to TRBD1. Losses at the gene ends were 5 bases for V and 6 bases for J; bases not matched to a gene: 7. The germline V gene has CDR1 SEHNR and CDR2 FQNEAQ (reference sequence). The CDR3 is 14 amino acids. The CDR3 nucleotides read TGTGCCAGCAGCCGTGGACAGGACTTTCAGCCCCAGCATTTT. Translated, it gives CASSRGQDFQPQHF. Using reference TRBV7-9 and TRBJ1-5 for the parts outside the CDR3, the full variable domain is DTGVSQNPRHKITKRGQNVTFRCDPISEHNRLYWYRQTLGQGPEFLTYFQNEAQLEKSRLLSDRFSAERPKGSFSTLEIQRTEQGDSAMYLCASSRGQDFQPQHFGDGTRLSIL.

The genes are TRBV9 and TRBJ2-3; perhaps TRBD1 as D (5 bases). V was pared by 0 bases and J by 4 bases, with 15 bases between. This CDR3 is built from 16 residues. CDR1 and CDR2 from the germline V gene are SGDLS and YYNGEE. CDR3 loop: CASSVAVRDGSDTQYF. The CDR3, as DNA: TGTGCCAGCAGCGTAGCGGTCAGGGATGGTTCAGATACGCAGTATTTT. Full variable domain (rest looked up from reference TRBV9 and TRBJ2-3): DSGVTQTPKHLITATGQRVTLRCSPRSGDLSVYWYQQSLDQGLQFLIQYYNGEERAKGNILERFSAQQFPDLHSELNLSSLELGDSALYFCASSVAVRDGSDTQYFGPGTRLTVL.

This clone was counted between two and nine times. The chain carries TRBV27 and TRBJ2-3, with 8 bases identical to TRBD2. The V and J ends lost 6 bases and 3 bases, in that order; junction bases with no gene match: 8. This CDR3 is 15 amino acids long. The germline V gene has CDR1 MNHEY and CDR2 SMNVEV (reference sequence). CDR3 amino acids: CASRRLAISTDTQYF. The DNA for the CDR3 is TGTGCCAGCAGACGACTAGCGATAAGTACAGATACGCAGTATTTT.

This clone was seen a few times. The CDR3 region is CASSLGDPRYNEQFF. As DNA, the CDR3 is TGTGCCAGCAGCTTAGGAGACCCGAGGTACAATGAGCAGTTCTTC. The chain links TRBV7-2 to TRBJ2-1; D remains ambiguous. V was cut by 1 base and J by 4 bases, with 11 bases left in between. Per germline, CDR1 SGHTA and CDR2 FQGNSA. This CDR3 has 15 amino acids.

The CDR3 sequence is CASSVGLDQPQHF. The CDR3 DNA reads TGTGCCAGCAGCGTGGGGCTCGATCAGCCCCAGCATTTT. The rearrangement links TRBV5-4 to TRBJ1-5; D perhaps matches TRBD1 (5 bases). This CDR3 contains 13 residues. Germline V gene sequence: CDR1 SGHNT, CDR2 YYREEE (reference sequence). With 4 bases removed from V and 5 bases from J, the gap between germline ends came to 10 bases.

The chain combines TRBV18 with TRBJ1-1, with 8 bases matching TRBD1. The germline CDR1 and CDR2 sequences are KGHSH and LQKENI. V dropped 4 bases and J dropped 6; count of bases not matched to a gene: 4. The CDR3 is made up of 13 amino acids. CDR3 DNA: TGTGCCAGCTCACTACAGGGGGGCGCTGAAGCTTTCTTT. Its protein is CASSLQGGAEAFF.

The chain couples TRBV10-3 to TRBJ2-5; 8 bases are shared with TRBD2. The CDR3 consists of 15 residues. V trimming: 10 bases; J trimming: 5 bases; junction bases outside the gene matches: 15. Germline assignment: CDR1 ENHRY and CDR2 SYGVKD. The CDR3 DNA sequence: TGTGCCACCCGAGGTAGCGGGGTAGGGTGGGAGACCCAGTACTTC. Its protein product is CATRGSGVGWETQYF.

The chain recombines TRBV5-1 with TRBJ2-1; D possibly corresponds to TRBD1 (5 bases). Germline lookup yields CDR1 SGHRS and CDR2 YFSETQ. The CDR3 is 15 residues long. V was clipped by 4 bases and J by 7 bases, with 18 bases between them. This chain's CDR3 is CASSPRVSAANEQFF. CDR3 in DNA: TGCGCCAGCAGCCCCAGGGTGTCCGCCGCTAATGAGCAGTTCTTC.

The V call is TRBV5-1, the J call TRBJ1-2, with D possibly matching TRBD1 (5 bases). The CDR3 is made up of 15 amino acids. The V gene's germline CDR1 is SGHRS and CDR2 YFSETQ. V was clipped by 0 bases and J by 3 bases, with 12 bases between them. The CDR3 region has the DNA TGCGCCAGCAGCTTGGCCTGGATAGGGGACTATGGCTACACCTTC. This gives the protein CASSLAWIGDYGYTF. Full variable domain (rest looked up from reference TRBV5-1 and TRBJ1-2): KAGVTQTPRYLIKTRGQQVTLSCSPISGHRSVSWYQQTPGQGLQFLFEYFSETQRNKGNFPGRFSGRQFSNSRSEMNVSTLELGDSALYLCASSLAWIGDYGYTFGSGTRLTVV.

J is TRBJ1-5 and V is TRBV18, with 9 bases identical to TRBD1. From germline, CDR1 is KGHSH and CDR2 LQKENI. V lost 5 bases and J lost 8; bases outside the gene matches: 13. The CDR3 is made up of 16 amino acids. CDR3 sequence: CASSLQGATAREPQHF. In DNA form, the CDR3 reads TGTGCCAGCTCATTACAGGGGGCGACAGCTCGGGAGCCCCAGCATTTT.

Written as DNA, the CDR3 is TGTGCCAGTAGTATCATTTGGGGGGAACTGTTTTTT. Its translation is CASSIIWGELFF. The chain is built from TRBV19 and TRBJ1-4, with D maybe TRBD1 (5 bases). With 3 bases removed from V and 12 bases from J, the gap between germline ends came to 11 bases. The CDR3 totals 12 residues. Germline V lookup: CDR1 LNHDA, CDR2 SQIVND (reference sequence).

The chain has TRBV6-5 and TRBJ1-5; D perhaps matches TRBD1 (5 bases). The CDR3 totals 14 residues. From germline, CDR1 is MNHEY and CDR2 SVGAGI. V was pared by 4 bases and J by 7 bases, with 14 bases between. This chain's CDR3 is CASSSGGGVQPQHF. The CDR3 DNA sequence: TGTGCCAGCAGTTCGGGGGGGGGAGTGCAGCCCCAGCATTTT.

The chain employs TRBV6-6 and TRBJ2-5; the D is unclear. The DNA end is a closer match to TRBJ2-7, so the J assignment may be wrong. CDR3 length: 13 residues. CDR1 is MNHNY and CDR2 is SVGAGI in the germline V gene (reference sequence). The CDR3 DNA sequence: TGTGCCAGCAGTCAAAGCCGGGTCTACGAGCAGTACTTC. Its protein is CASSQSRVYEQYF.

This chain joins TRBV5-4 and TRBJ2-5; 11 bases are shared with TRBD1. Germline CDR1 is SGHNT and CDR2 is YYREEE (reference sequence). The ends lost 7 bases at V and 5 bases at J; junction bases unmatched: 4. The CDR3 has 13 residues. The CDR3 coding sequence is TGTGCCAGCCGGGACAGGGGGAGCGAGACCCAGTACTTC. Translating it yields CASRDRGSETQYF.

This clone is a singleton in its sample. The rearrangement links TRBV5-4 to TRBJ1-1; possibly TRBD1 for D (5 bases). Trimming took off 6 bases at V and 3 bases at J, with 15 bases between the two ends. Germline V CDR1 and CDR2: SGHNT, YYREEE (reference sequence). The CDR3 is 14 residues long. In DNA form, the CDR3 reads TGTGCCAGCAACCAGGGTGGGCAGTACACTGAAGCTTTCTTT. Translation: CASNQGGQYTEAFF.

This chain's CDR3 is CASSKQIFLTNEQFF. The CDR3 bases are TGTGCCAGCAGTAAACAGATATTTCTAACTAATGAGCAGTTCTTC. The chain couples TRBV6-1 to TRBJ2-1; D is unclear. V was trimmed by 5 bases and J by 7 bases, leaving 18 bases between them. Germline CDR1 MNHNS, CDR2 SASEGT. The CDR3 is made up of 15 amino acids.

The CDR3 DNA reads as TGTGCCAGCAGCCCCTCAGGTTCTAGCACAGATACGCAGTATTTT. It translates to CASSPSGSSTDTQYF. V usage is TRBV11-2 and J usage is TRBJ2-3; D unclear. V lost 5 bases to trimming and J lost 0 bases, with 12 bases between them. This CDR3 has 15 residues. The V gene's germline CDR1 is SGHAT and CDR2 FQNNGV.

The V gene is TRBV18, the J gene TRBJ1-3; the D is unclear. This CDR3 spans 15 amino acids. V was clipped by 3 bases and J by 0 bases, with 9 bases between them. Germline V gives CDR1 KGHSH, CDR2 LQKENI. The CDR3 loop is CASSPGEGSGNTIYF. As DNA, the CDR3 is TGTGCCAGCTCACCGGGAGAGGGCTCTGGAAACACCATATATTTT.

The chain has TRBV5-1 and TRBJ2-7, with D possibly being TRBD2 (5 bases). Between the trimmed V and J ends, which lost 7 bases and 0 bases, there was a span of 11 bases. Per germline, CDR1 SGHRS and CDR2 YFSETQ. This CDR3 spans 13 amino acids. CDR3 sequence: CASGSGSSYEQYF. In DNA, the CDR3 is TGCGCCAGCGGGTCGGGGAGCTCCTACGAGCAGTACTTC.

This clone was detected only a few times. The chain combines TRBV5-4 with TRBJ2-4; D unclear. Germline V CDR1 and CDR2: SGHNT, YYREEE (reference sequence). The CDR3 contains 14 residues. The V end was cut by 0 bases, the J end by 0 bases, with 4 bases between. Here the CDR3 reads CASSLAGAKNIQYF. As DNA, the CDR3 is TGTGCCAGCAGCTTGGCAGGAGCCAAAAACATTCAGTACTTC.

The gene calls are TRBV7-9 and TRBJ2-2, with D possibly being TRBD2 (6 bases). V was cut by 3 bases and J by 7 bases, with 15 bases left in between. In germline, CDR1 is SEHNR, CDR2 FQNEAQ (reference sequence). This CDR3 is built from 15 residues. The CDR3 protein is CASSFPGVFFGELFF. CDR3 in DNA: TGTGCCAGCAGCTTCCCGGGGGTCTTCTTCGGGGAGCTGTTTTTT. Full variable domain (rest looked up from reference TRBV7-9 and TRBJ2-2): DTGVSQNPRHKITKRGQNVTFRCDPISEHNRLYWYRQTLGQGPEFLTYFQNEAQLEKSRLLSDRFSAERPKGSFSTLEIQRTEQGDSAMYLCASSFPGVFFGELFFGEGSRLTVL.

V usage is TRBV19 and J usage is TRBJ2-7, with 9 bases lining up with TRBD1. The germline CDR1 and CDR2 sequences are LNHDA and SQIVND (reference sequence). The CDR3 has 12 amino acids. The ends lost 11 bases at V and 7 bases at J; junction bases unmatched: 9. CDR3 amino acids: CASGTGSWEQYF. DNA of the CDR3: TGTGCCTCCGGGACAGGGTCTTGGGAGCAGTACTTC.

V usage is TRBV10-2 and J usage is TRBJ2-5; 7 nucleotides match TRBD1. This CDR3 contains 16 residues. The germline gives CDR1 WSHSY, CDR2 SAAADI. Losses at the gene ends were 7 bases for V and 2 bases for J; bases not matched to a gene: 13. The CDR3 DNA sequence: TGCGCCAGCAAATCGGGACAGTCCACTCCACAAGAGACCCAGTACTTC. Translating it yields CASKSGQSTPQETQYF.

The gene calls are TRBV2 and TRBJ2-5; 11 positions match TRBD2. The CDR3 is made up of 15 amino acids. Trimming cost V 6 bases and J 4 bases; bases outside gene matches: 7. Looked up from germline, CDR1 is SNHLY and CDR2 is FYNNEI. CDR3 nucleotide sequence: TGTGCCAGCAGACTAGCGGGAGTATTTGGAGAGACCCAGTACTTC. Protein sequence: CASRLAGVFGETQYF. Full variable domain (missing parts from reference TRBV2 and TRBJ2-5): EPEVTQTPSHQVTQMGQEVILRCVPISNHLYFYWYRQILGQKVEFLVSFYNNEISEKSEIFDDQFSVERPDGSNFTLKIRSTKLEDSAMYFCASRLAGVFGETQYFGPGTRLLVL.

The chain combines TRBV6-1 with TRBJ2-7; TRBD2 aligns across 7 bases. Germline CDR1 MNHNS, CDR2 SASEGT. The CDR3 consists of 15 residues. V lost 6 bases, J lost 1 base, and 9 bases stayed unmatched. CDR3 protein: CASRATSGTSYEQYF. CDR3 in DNA: TGTGCCAGCAGGGCCACCAGCGGGACTTCCTACGAGCAGTACTTC.